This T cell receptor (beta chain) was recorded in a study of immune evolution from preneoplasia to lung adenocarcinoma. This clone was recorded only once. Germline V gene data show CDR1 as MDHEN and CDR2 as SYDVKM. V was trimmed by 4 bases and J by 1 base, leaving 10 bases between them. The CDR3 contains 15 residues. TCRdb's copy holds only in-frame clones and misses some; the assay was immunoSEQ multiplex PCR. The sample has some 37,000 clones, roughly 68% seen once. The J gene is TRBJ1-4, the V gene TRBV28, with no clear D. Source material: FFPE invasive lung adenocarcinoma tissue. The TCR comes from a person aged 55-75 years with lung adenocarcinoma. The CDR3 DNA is TGTGCCAGCAGTTCAATCGTGGGAACTAATGAAAAACTGTTTTTT. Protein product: CASSSIVGTNEKLFF. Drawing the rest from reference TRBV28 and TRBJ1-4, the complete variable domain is DVKVTQSSRYLVKRTGEKVFLECVQDMDHENMFWYRQDPGLGLRLIYFSYDVKMKEKGDIPEGYSVSREKKERFSLILESASTNQTSMYLCASSSIVGTNEKLFFGSGTQLSVL.